This entry lists 10 T cell receptor beta chains sequenced from one sample in a study of molecular identifiers for immune sequencing clone quantification. TCRdb re-called the PCR reads with MiXCR, one entry per CDR3 protein. The sample has 300,000 to 400,000 distinct CDR3 sequences; around a fifth are singletons. Material for sequencing was naive CD8+ T cells from blood, with Jurkat cell RNA spiked in. Subset here: FACS-sorted CD8+CD4-CCR7+CD45RA+ naive T cells. All receptors derive from a human donor in good health. Some libraries in this study had Jurkat cell RNA spiked in.

CDR3 region: CASSLSPYNEQFF. The CDR3 bases are TGTGCCAGCAGTTTATCGCCTTACAATGAGCAGTTCTTC. The chain joins TRBV27 to TRBJ2-1; D not resolved. Germline assignment: CDR1 MNHEY and CDR2 SMNVEV (reference sequence). V lost 0 bases to trimming and J lost 4 bases, with 4 bases between them. The CDR3 covers 13 residues.

This clonotype was counted only a few times. J is TRBJ2-7 and V is TRBV7-6; the D is unclear. This CDR3 has 13 amino acids. Germline-derived CDR1 and CDR2 are SGHVS and FNYEAQ. V gave up 1 base and J gave up 6 bases, with 10 bases separating them. The CDR3 bases are TGTGCCAGCAGCTTAGGGGCAGCGCGCGAGCAGTACTTC. Amino acid sequence: CASSLGAAREQYF.

This clonotype was recorded at least ten times. The chain carries TRBV4-1 and TRBJ2-3; 7 bases are shared with TRBD2. Germline V CDR1 and CDR2: MGHRA, YSYEKL. Trimming removed 0 bases from V and 0 bases from J; junction bases left unmatched: 12. This CDR3 region has 19 residues. CDR3 DNA: TGCGCCAGCAGCCAAGAACCTAGCGGAGTCCAGACTAGCACAGATACGCAGTATTTT. This encodes CASSQEPSGVQTSTDTQYF.

As to this clonotype: This could be a read error, since a much larger clone is one nucleotide away. The chain employs TRBV16 and TRBJ2-5, with 9 bases lining up with TRBD2. From germline, CDR1 is KGHSY and CDR2 FQNENV. The CDR3 has 15 residues. CDR3 sequence (DNA): TGTGCCGGCAGCCAAATGGCTAGCGGGAAAGAGACCCAGTACTTC. Protein sequence: CAGSQMASGKETQYF.

Many counts were recorded for this clonotype. The V and J genes are TRBV13 and TRBJ2-5; 10 positions agree with TRBD2. CDR1 and CDR2 (germline): PRHDT, FYEKMQ (reference sequence). CDR3 length equals 15 residues. The junction had 0 bases not matched to a gene; V was cut back by 0 bases and J by 2 bases. Here the CDR3 reads CASSLGTSGQETQYF. The CDR3 region has the DNA TGTGCCAGCAGCTTAGGGACTAGCGGGCAAGAGACCCAGTACTTC.

This clonotype is a singleton in its sample. This sequence may be a read error, since a much larger clone differs from it by one base. The chain combines TRBV4-3 with TRBJ2-2, with D perhaps matching TRBD2 (5 bases). Trimming stripped 1 base from V and 7 bases from J, with 10 bases between. In germline, CDR1 is LGHNA, CDR2 YSLEER. The CDR3 spans 14 residues. The CDR3 protein is CASSQVHGVGELFF. DNA for the CDR3: TGCGCCAGCAGCCAAGTTCACGGGGTCGGGGAGCTGTTTTTT.

This clonotype was detected ten times or more. This chain links TRBV19 with TRBJ1-5; tentatively, D is TRBD1 (5 bases). Germline V gives CDR1 LNHDA, CDR2 SQIVND (reference sequence). The CDR3 sequence is 15 residues long. Trimming stripped 7 bases from V and 4 bases from J, with 17 bases between. The CDR3 protein is CASNWGRAGNQPQHF. DNA of the CDR3: TGTGCCAGTAACTGGGGGAGAGCAGGTAATCAGCCCCAGCATTTT. Filled out from reference TRBV19 and TRBJ1-5, the complete variable domain reads DGGITQSPKYLFRKEGQNVTLSCEQNLNHDAMYWYRQDPGQGLRLIYYSQIVNDFQKGDIAEGYSVSREKKESFPLTVTSAQKNPTAFYLCASNWGRAGNQPQHFGDGTRLSIL.

This clonotype has only a few counts. The J gene is TRBJ2-3, the V gene TRBV7-9, with 14 positions matching TRBD2. The CDR3 loop spans 18 amino acids. Trimming took 0 bases from V and 5 from J; bases not matched to a gene: 7. CDR1 SEHNR and CDR2 FQNEAQ come from the germline V gene (reference sequence). CDR3: CASSLAPIGLAGGDTQYF. Written as DNA, the CDR3 is TGTGCCAGCAGCTTAGCGCCGATTGGACTAGCGGGAGGAGATACGCAGTATTTT.

A note on this clonotype: A single base separates this from a much larger clone, so it may be a read error. The gene calls are TRBV19 and TRBJ2-1; 9 bases are a match to TRBD1. The CDR3 has 14 amino acids. CDR1 and CDR2 from the germline V gene are LNHDA and SQIVND (reference sequence). V was pared by 4 bases and J by 6 bases, with 4 bases of the junction left unmatched. The CDR3 bases are TGTGCCAGTAGTAGGGACAGGGTAGGCAATGAGCAGTTCTTC. It codes for CASSRDRVGNEQFF.

As for this clonotype: It may be a read error: a sequence one base away is much more abundant. The rearrangement links TRBV20-1 to TRBJ2-1, with 7 bases lining up with TRBD1. V lost 1 base to trimming and J lost 9 bases; unmatched junction nucleotides: 6. The V gene's germline CDR1 is DFQATT and CDR2 SNEGSKA (reference sequence). This CDR3 spans 13 amino acids. The CDR3 sequence: CSARAAGGSEQFF. In nucleotides, the CDR3 is TGCAGTGCTAGAGCGGCAGGGGGAAGTGAGCAGTTCTTC.